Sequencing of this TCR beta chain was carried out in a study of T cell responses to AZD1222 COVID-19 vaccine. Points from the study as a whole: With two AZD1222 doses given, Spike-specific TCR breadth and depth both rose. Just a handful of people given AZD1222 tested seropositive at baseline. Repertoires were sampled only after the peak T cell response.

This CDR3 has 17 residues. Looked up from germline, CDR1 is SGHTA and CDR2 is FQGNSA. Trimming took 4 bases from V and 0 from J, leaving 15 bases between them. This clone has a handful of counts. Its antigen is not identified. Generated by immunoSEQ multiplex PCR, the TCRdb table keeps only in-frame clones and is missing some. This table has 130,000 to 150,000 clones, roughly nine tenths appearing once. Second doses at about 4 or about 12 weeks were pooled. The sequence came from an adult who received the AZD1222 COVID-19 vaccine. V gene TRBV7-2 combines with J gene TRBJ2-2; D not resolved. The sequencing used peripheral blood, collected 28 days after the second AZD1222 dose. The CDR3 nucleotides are TGTGCCAGCAGCTCAGAAAGAACAACCGCGAACACCGGGGAGCTGTTTTTT. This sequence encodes CASSSERTTANTGELFF.